Shown below are 21 T cell receptor beta chains from a single sample sequenced in a study of T cells in Graves' hyperthyroidism and ophthalmopathy (dated by TCRdb to the late 2010s). The library was made by multiplex PCR. The reads were generated on an Illumina HiSeq 2000. The TCR beta CDR3 regions were amplified from RNA transcripts. A first-round RT-PCR of the TCR CDR3 used the HTBI primer set with the Qiagen OneStep RT-PCR kit. TCRdb reprocessed the public reads (quality trimming at Q25 with fastp, clone calling with MiXCR) and kept in-frame beta chains. Identical CDR3 protein sequences are pooled into one entry, listed with their most common genes and DNA. A total of approximately 600,000 distinct CDR3 sequences appear in this sample, less than 25% of them only once. Of the sample, about 34% falls within the top ten clones. Sequenced input: blood. These receptors all stem from a young man with Graves' ophthalmopathy.

The sample holds many counts of this clonotype. DNA for the CDR3: TGTGCCAGCAGCCGGGGACTAGCGGGAACAGGAGATACGCAGTATTTT. Protein: CASSRGLAGTGDTQYF. The chain employs TRBV12-3 or TRBV12-4 and TRBJ2-3; TRBD2 matches at 13 bases. V lost 6 bases to trimming and J lost 5 bases; unmatched junction nucleotides: 8. This CDR3 region has 16 residues.

This clonotype was seen more than once but under ten times. The chain has TRBV6-1 and TRBJ1-1; a possible D gene is TRBD1 (6 bases). The CDR3 is 14 residues long. Germline CDR1 reads MNHNS; CDR2 reads SASEGT. V lost 4 bases to trimming and J lost 2 bases, with 11 bases between them. The CDR3 reads CASSGRQANTEAFF. As DNA, the CDR3 is TGTGCCAGCAGTGGGCGACAGGCCAACACTGAAGCTTTCTTT.

Many counts were recorded for this clonotype. This chain uses TRBV28 with TRBJ2-7; no definite D call. V lost 3 bases and J 2 bases, leaving 8 bases between the germline ends. The CDR3 consists of 13 residues. Per germline, CDR1 MDHEN and CDR2 SYDVKM. CDR3 bases: TGTGCCAGCAGTTTTGCCAGAACCTACGAGCAGTACTTC. It yields the protein CASSFARTYEQYF.

The gene calls are TRBV4-1 and TRBJ2-7, with 9 bases fitting TRBD1. In germline, CDR1 is MGHRA, CDR2 YSYEKL. The ends lost 0 bases at V and 8 bases at J; junction bases unmatched: 8. CDR3 length: 15 amino acids. The CDR3: CASSQEGTGKGKQYF. Here the CDR3 DNA reads TGCGCCAGCAGCCAAGAGGGGACAGGGAAAGGCAAGCAGTACTTC.

This clonotype was recorded a few times. The rearrangement joins TRBV28 to TRBJ2-1, with a possible D match to TRBD1 (6 bases). From germline, CDR1 is MDHEN and CDR2 SYDVKM. CDR3 length: 13 residues. With 4 bases removed from V and 7 bases from J, the gap between germline ends came to 11 bases. CDR3 region: CASSSEGVNEQFF. CDR3 bases: TGTGCCAGCAGTTCTGAGGGGGTGAATGAGCAGTTCTTC.

V and J are TRBV28 and TRBJ2-4; 7 bases fit TRBD1. The ends lost 6 bases at V and 7 bases at J; junction bases unmatched: 0. Per the germline V gene, CDR1 is MDHEN and CDR2 is SYDVKM. This CDR3 contains 11 residues. The CDR3 DNA reads as TGTGCCAGCAGGACAGGGAACATTCAGTACTTC. Protein product: CASRTGNIQYF.

This clonotype was observed at least ten times. The V and J genes are TRBV7-8 and TRBJ2-1, with 9 positions matching TRBD2. The V gene's germline CDR1 is SGHVS and CDR2 FQNEAQ. The CDR3 covers 17 residues. With V trimmed by 4 bases and J by 4 bases, 11 bases remained unmatched. The CDR3 DNA follows: TGTGCCAGCAGCTCCCCCGAGCGGGAGGCCTCATACAATGAGCAGTTCTTC. The encoded protein is CASSSPEREASYNEQFF.

Ten or more counts support this clonotype. This chain links TRBV13 with TRBJ1-4; D is ambiguous. CDR3 length: 13 residues. CDR1 is PRHDT and CDR2 is FYEKMQ in the germline V gene (reference sequence). Trimming left V 2 bases short and J 8 bases short, with 9 bases between. CDR3 in amino acids: CASSLQLAEKLFF. CDR3 nucleotides: TGTGCCAGCAGCTTACAGTTAGCGGAAAAACTGTTTTTT. Together with reference TRBV13 and TRBJ1-4, the CDR3 gives the full variable domain: AAGVIQSPRHLIKEKRETATLKCYPIPRHDTVYWYQQGPGQDPQFLISFYEKMQSDKGSIPDRFSAQQFSDYHSELNMSSLELGDSALYFCASSLQLAEKLFFGSGTQLSVL.

The chain uses TRBV28 and TRBJ2-7; TRBD1 matches 12 bases. The junction had 25 bases not matched to a gene; V was cut back by 6 bases and J by 7 bases. The CDR3 is 20 residues long. In germline, CDR1 is MDHEN, CDR2 SYDVKM. The CDR3 spells CASSLLGALLQGTGGKEQYF. Here the CDR3 DNA reads TGTGCCAGCAGCCTTCTTGGGGCCCTACTTCAAGGGACAGGGGGCAAGGAGCAGTACTTC.

This chain's CDR3 is CASSLSRGPAEAFF. CDR3 sequence (DNA): TGTGCCAGCAGCTTAAGCAGGGGGCCTGCTGAAGCTTTCTTT. The rearrangement joins TRBV7-2 to TRBJ1-1; 8 nucleotides align to TRBD1. Germline lookup yields CDR1 SGHTA and CDR2 FQGNSA. V shed 2 bases and J 6 bases; nucleotides not matched to a gene: 5. There are 14 residues in the CDR3.

This clonotype appeared a few times. The chain employs TRBV24-1 and TRBJ2-3; 12 bases are shared with TRBD1. The CDR3 runs to 16 residues. Germline trimming cut 1 base from V and 6 bases from J; bases unmatched to any gene: 4. The V gene's germline CDR1 is KGHDR and CDR2 SFDVKD. CDR3 in DNA: TGTGCCACCAGTGATTTTGGGACAGGGGGCCGGGATACGCAGTATTTT. It is translated as CATSDFGTGGRDTQYF.

V is TRBV10-2 and J is TRBJ2-5; D assignment may be TRBD1 or TRBD2 (6 bases each). This CDR3 region has 17 residues. V was cut by 5 bases and J by 5 bases, with 24 bases left in between. In germline, CDR1 is WSHSY, CDR2 SAAADI. In DNA form, the CDR3 reads TGCGCCAGCAGTTACTCTGGGAAGCTAGCGCAGGGGGAGACCCAGTACTTC. Its protein product is CASSYSGKLAQGETQYF.

This clonotype was seen only once. The gene calls are TRBV20-1 and TRBJ2-3; D might be TRBD1 (6 bases). The ends were cut back, 6 bases at V and 8 bases at J, with 21 bases in the middle. Germline CDR1 reads DFQATT; CDR2 reads SNEGSKA (reference sequence). The CDR3 contains 14 residues. This CDR3 reads CSARGGGIGGTQYF. CDR3 nucleotides: TGCAGTGCCCGAGGGGGTGGGATTGGAGGTACGCAGTATTTT.

CDR3 DNA sequence: TGTGCCAGCAGCCCTGAGAGGGGGTTTTCCTACGAGCAGTACTTC. This codes for CASSPERGFSYEQYF. The V gene is TRBV5-5, the J gene TRBJ2-7; perhaps TRBD1 as D (6 bases). The CDR3 loop spans 15 amino acids. Germline V gene lookup returns CDR1 SGHKS and CDR2 YYEKEE (reference sequence). V gave up 4 bases and J gave up 1 base, with 15 bases separating them. Full variable domain (missing parts from reference TRBV5-5 and TRBJ2-7): DAGVTQSPTHLIKTRGQQVTLRCSPISGHKSVSWYQQVLGQGPQFIFQYYEKEERGRGNFPDRFSARQFPNYSSELNVNALLLGDSALYLCASSPERGFSYEQYFGPGTRLTVT.

This clonotype was seen a handful of times. This sequence joins TRBV10-3 and TRBJ2-5; possible D gene TRBD1, 6 bases. This CDR3 has 15 residues. Germline V lookup: CDR1 ENHRY, CDR2 SYGVKD. V was shortened by 5 bases and J by 5 bases, with 18 bases between the two germline ends. Here the CDR3 DNA reads TGTGCCATCAGTCGATCGGACAGTTCTAGGGAGACCCAGTACTTC. This codes for CAISRSDSSRETQYF.

The sample holds many counts of this clonotype. The chain uses TRBV20-1 and TRBJ1-5; possibly TRBD1 for D (5 bases). V was pared by 3 bases and J by 3 bases, with 9 bases between. CDR3 length: 13 residues. CDR1 and CDR2 (germline): DFQATT, SNEGSKA (reference sequence). CDR3: CSASRDLNQPQHF. CDR3 sequence (DNA): TGCAGTGCTAGCCGGGACCTCAATCAGCCCCAGCATTTT.

This clonotype was found many times. The rearrangement joins TRBV3-1 to TRBJ1-1, with TRBD1 matching over 7 bases. CDR3 length equals 14 residues. The V and J ends lost 1 base and 1 base, in that order; junction bases with no gene match: 0. Germline V CDR1 and CDR2: LGHDT, YNNKEL (reference sequence). The CDR3 reads CASSQGTGNTEAFF. The CDR3 DNA follows: TGTGCCAGCAGCCAAGGGACAGGGAACACTGAAGCTTTCTTT. The variable domain in full, completed from reference TRBV3-1 and TRBJ1-1, reads DTAVSQTPKYLVTQMGNDKSIKCEQNLGHDTMYWYKQDSKKFLKIMFSYNNKELIINETVPNRFSPKSPDKAHLNLHINSLELGDSAVYFCASSQGTGNTEAFFGQGTRLTVV.

The rearrangement joins TRBV15 to TRBJ2-2, with unresolved D. The germline CDR1 and CDR2 sequences are LNHNV and YYDKDF (reference sequence). V was trimmed by 0 bases and J by 9 bases, leaving 5 bases between them. This CDR3 has 12 amino acids. CDR3 region: CATSRDSRELFF. Here the CDR3 DNA reads TGTGCCACCAGCAGAGATTCTCGGGAGCTGTTTTTT.

This clonotype was counted between two and nine times. J is TRBJ2-7 and V is TRBV24-1; TRBD1 matches at 12 bases. Germline V gene lookup returns CDR1 KGHDR and CDR2 SFDVKD. After removal of 4 bases from V and 6 bases from J, the junction contained 3 bases not matched to a gene. CDR3 length equals 14 residues. CDR3 residues: CATSEGTGGTEQYF. The CDR3 nucleotides read TGTGCCACCAGTGAGGGGACAGGGGGCACCGAGCAGTACTTC.

This clonotype was seen a few times. This chain uses TRBV20-1 with TRBJ1-2; a possible D gene is TRBD1 (6 bases). This CDR3 region has 20 residues. The V and J ends lost 0 bases and 3 bases respectively, with 29 bases between them. Germline V gene lookup returns CDR1 DFQATT and CDR2 SNEGSKA (reference sequence). CDR3 DNA sequence: TGCAGTGCTAGAGATATTCGGCCTGCTTCGGGGGGCGGCCCTGACTATGGCTACACCTTC. Amino acids: CSARDIRPASGGGPDYGYTF.

This clonotype came up a few times. CDR3 loop: CAISDPSGKNIQYF. In nucleotides, the CDR3 is TGTGCCATCAGTGACCCGAGTGGCAAAAACATTCAGTACTTC. This chain connects TRBV10-3 to TRBJ2-4; D unresolved. The CDR3 contains 14 residues. Trimming shortened V by 3 bases and J by 3 bases, and 9 bases separated the two germline ends. Germline-derived CDR1 and CDR2 are ENHRY and SYGVKD.